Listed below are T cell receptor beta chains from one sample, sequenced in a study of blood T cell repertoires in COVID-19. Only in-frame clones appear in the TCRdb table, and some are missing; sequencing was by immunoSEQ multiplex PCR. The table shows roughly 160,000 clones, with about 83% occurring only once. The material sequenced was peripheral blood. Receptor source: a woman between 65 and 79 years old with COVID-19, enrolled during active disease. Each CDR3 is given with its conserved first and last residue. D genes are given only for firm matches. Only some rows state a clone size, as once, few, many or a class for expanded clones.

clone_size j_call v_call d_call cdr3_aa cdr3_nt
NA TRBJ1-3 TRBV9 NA CASSVRGGDTIYF TGTGCCAGCAGCGTGCGGGGGGGTGACACCATATATTTT
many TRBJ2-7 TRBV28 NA CASSSLGQSDYEQYF TGTGCCAGCAGTTCGCTTGGGCAGTCAGACTACGAGCAGTACTTC
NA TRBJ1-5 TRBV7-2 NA CASSLRGGGSNQPQHF TGTGCCAGCAGCTTAAGGGGCGGGGGGAGCAATCAGCCCCAGCATTTT
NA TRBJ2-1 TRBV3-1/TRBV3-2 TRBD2 CASSPRLAREQFF TGTGCCAGCAGCCCCCGACTAGCTCGAGAGCAGTTCTTC
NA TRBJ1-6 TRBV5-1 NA CASSSTSRDRSSYNSPLHF TGCGCCAGCAGCTCGACTTCCCGAGATCGGAGCTCCTATAATTCACCCCTCCACTTT
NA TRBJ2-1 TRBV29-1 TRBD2 CSVGLAGGPFLYNEQFF TGCAGCGTCGGACTAGCGGGGGGGCCGTTCCTTTACAATGAGCAGTTCTTC
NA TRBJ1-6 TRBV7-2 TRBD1 CASSSRQGSGSPLHF TGTGCCAGCAGCTCAAGACAGGGCTCAGGGTCACCCCTCCACTTT
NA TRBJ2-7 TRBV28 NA CASSSLTGQPYEQYF TGTGCCAGCAGTTCCTTGACAGGTCAGCCCTACGAGCAGTACTTC
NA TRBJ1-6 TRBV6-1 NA CASSVNGGSSYNSPLHF TGTGCCAGCAGTGTGAATGGCGGAAGCTCCTATAATTCACCCCTCCACTTT
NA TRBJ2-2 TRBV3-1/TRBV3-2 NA CASSQAMSQRVTGELFF TGTGCCAGCAGCCAAGCCATGAGTCAGAGGGTCACCGGGGAGCTGTTTTTT
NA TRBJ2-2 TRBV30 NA CAWSVQGELFF TGTGCCTGGAGTGTGCAGGGTGAGCTGTTTTTT
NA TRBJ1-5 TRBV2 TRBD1 CASKFDRGIGQPQHF TGTGCCAGCAAGTTCGACAGGGGGATCGGTCAGCCCCAGCATTTT
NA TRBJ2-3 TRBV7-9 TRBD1 CASSFGQGDTDTQYF TGTGCCAGCAGCTTCGGACAGGGGGACACAGATACGCAGTATTTT
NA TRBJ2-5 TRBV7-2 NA CASSLGKVPRVYF TGTGCCAGCAGCTTAGGCAAAGTGCCCCGCGTTTACTTC
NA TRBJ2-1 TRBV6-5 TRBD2 CASSGGLAVYNEQFF TGTGCCAGCAGCGGAGGACTAGCGGTCTACAATGAGCAGTTCTTC
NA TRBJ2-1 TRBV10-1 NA CASSVGVGEQFF TGCGCCAGCAGTGTGGGCGTAGGTGAGCAGTTCTTC
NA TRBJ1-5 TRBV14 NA CASSHPGQPQHF TGTGCCAGCAGCCATCCAGGCCAGCCCCAGCATTTT
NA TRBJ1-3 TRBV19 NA CASKDRPSGNTIYF TGTGCCAGTAAAGACAGGCCCTCTGGAAACACCATATATTTT
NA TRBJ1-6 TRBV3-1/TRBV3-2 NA CASSQASGRYNSPLHF TGTGCCAGCAGCCAAGCGTCCGGTCGCTATAATTCACCCCTCCACTTT
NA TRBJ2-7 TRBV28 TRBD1 CATILGDRGKNEQYF TGTGCCACCATTCTAGGTGACAGGGGTAAAAACGAGCAGTACTTC
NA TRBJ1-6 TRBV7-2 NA CASSLRGGDSPLHF TGTGCCAGCAGCTTAAGAGGGGGGGATTCACCCCTCCACTTT
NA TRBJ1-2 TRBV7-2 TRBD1 CASSEGQGRYGYTF TGTGCCAGCAGCGAAGGACAGGGGCGATATGGCTACACCTTC
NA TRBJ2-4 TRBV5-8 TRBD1 CASSLGQGVAKNIQYF TGTGCCAGCAGCTTGGGCCAGGGGGTAGCCAAAAACATTCAGTACTTC
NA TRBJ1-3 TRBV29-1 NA CSGTGGNTIYF TGCAGCGGCACGGGGGGAAACACCATATATTTT
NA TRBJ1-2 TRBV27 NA CASVERRGQRSLGGYTF TGTGCCAGCGTGGAACGGCGGGGTCAGAGAAGCTTGGGGGGCTACACCTTC
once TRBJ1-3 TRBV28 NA CASSPRTTGNTIYF TGTGCCAGCAGTCCGAGAACGACTGGAAACACCATATATTTT
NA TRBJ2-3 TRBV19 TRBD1 CASSLGTARDTQYF TGTGCCAGTAGTTTGGGGACAGCGCGGGATACGCAGTATTTT
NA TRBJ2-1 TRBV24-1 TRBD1 CATSDPGQGDYNEQFF TGTGCCACCAGTGACCCGGGACAGGGGGATTACAATGAGCAGTTCTTC
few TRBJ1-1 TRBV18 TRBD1 CASSPGQGAEAFF TGTGCCAGCTCACCGGGACAGGGGGCTGAAGCTTTCTTT
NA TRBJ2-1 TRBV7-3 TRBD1 CASSYGQGVGNEQFF TGTGCCAGCAGCTACGGACAGGGGGTAGGCAATGAGCAGTTCTTC
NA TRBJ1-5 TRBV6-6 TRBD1 CASRTDRPNQPQHF TGTGCCAGCAGGACGGACAGGCCCAATCAGCCCCAGCATTTT
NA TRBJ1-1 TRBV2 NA CASNNRENTEAFF TGTGCCAGCAATAACCGGGAGAACACTGAAGCTTTCTTT
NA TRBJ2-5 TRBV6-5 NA CASRPGSYEGTQYF TGTGCCAGCAGGCCGGGATCCTACGAAGGGACCCAGTACTTC
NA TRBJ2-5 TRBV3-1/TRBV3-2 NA CASSQVRETQYF TGTGCCAGCAGCCAAGTCCGTGAGACCCAGTACTTC
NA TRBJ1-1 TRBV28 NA CASSRTTRGEAFF TGTGCCAGCAGTCGGACGACAAGGGGCGAAGCTTTCTTT
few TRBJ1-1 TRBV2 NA CASRVTGNTEAFF TGTGCCAGCAGGGTAACAGGGAACACTGAAGCTTTCTTT
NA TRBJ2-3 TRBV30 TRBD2 CAWDGLAGDTQYF TGTGCCTGGGATGGACTAGCGGGGGATACGCAGTATTTT
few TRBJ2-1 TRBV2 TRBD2 CASSDLTSGGNEQFF TGTGCCAGCAGTGATTTGACTAGCGGGGGCAATGAGCAGTTCTTC